These 30 T cell receptor beta chains were sequenced from one sample in a study of tumor-infiltrating lymphocytes in primary liver carcinoma. A primer matching the constant region was used to make TCR beta cDNA from around 550 ng of total RNA. Libraries for TCR beta were built through three nested multiplex PCR rounds, which together made up a slightly modified ARM-PCR procedure. The study ran its first two PCR rounds for around 10 cycles each, using TRBV1-TRBV30 forward primers and a C-beta reverse primer. One entry per CDR3 protein, called by TCRdb with MiXCR from the multiplex PCR reads. The table has about 110,000 distinct CDR3 sequences, roughly 69% seen once; the top ten hold around 8.5%. Between about 19 and 34 mg of unsorted bulk tissue served as the source from which RNA and DNA were co-extracted. The sample taken for sequencing was liver tumor tissue from sampling region 1. Subset described: tumor region T1, superior pole. The receptors come from a woman in her fifties or sixties with primary liver carcinoma and hepatitis B virus infection.

With regard to this clonotype: At one boundary the junction diverges from the germline segment, which might be a read error. The chain uses TRBV6-2 or TRBV6-3 and TRBJ1-5; D ambiguous. The CDR3 has 12 amino acids. Germline values: CDR1 MNHEY, CDR2 SVGEGT. The CDR3: CTSSPVGRPQHF. The DNA for the CDR3 is TGTACCAGCAGCCCTGTAGGTCGGCCCCAGCATTTT.

Comment on this clonotype: At one end the junction does not follow the germline gene, possibly because of a read error. The rearrangement uses TRBV11-1 and TRBJ2-3; tentatively, D is TRBD2 (6 bases). The germline gives CDR1 SGHAT, CDR2 FQDESV (reference sequence). There are 18 residues in the CDR3. CDR3 protein: CASSLALVGGPGTDTQYF. CDR3 DNA: TGTGCTAGCAGCTTAGCGTTAGTGGGAGGACCTGGCACAGATACGCAGTATTTT.

This clonotype was observed many times. The chain uses TRBV6-5 and TRBJ2-5, with D possibly being TRBD1 (6 bases). V was pared by 2 bases and J by 6 bases, with 10 bases between. The V gene's germline CDR1 is MNHEY and CDR2 SVGAGI. CDR3 length: 13 amino acids. CDR3 coding DNA: TGTGCCAGCAGTTACAAGGGGGTACAGACCCAGTACTTC. As protein: CASSYKGVQTQYF.

This clonotype was seen a single time. The junction and the germline gene differ at one end; a read error may be behind it. V usage is TRBV28 and J usage is TRBJ2-7, with 8 bases aligning to TRBD2. Per germline, CDR1 MDHEN and CDR2 SYDVKM. The CDR3 covers 16 residues. CDR3 nucleotides: TGTGCCAACAGTGCTGGGAGGGCGGGAGGTATATACGAGCAGTACTTC. Protein product: CANSAGRAGGIYEQYF.

Notes on this clonotype: Given a much more abundant clone one base away, this may be a read error. This chain's CDR3 is CANSRFGTGNNQPQHF. DNA of the CDR3: TGTGCCAACAGTAGATTCGGGACAGGGAACAATCAGCCCCAGCATTTT. The gene calls are TRBV6-5 and TRBJ1-5; 9 positions match TRBD1. This CDR3 contains 16 residues. The germline gives CDR1 MNHEY, CDR2 SVGAGI.

This clonotype occurred many times. The V gene is TRBV6-1, the J gene TRBJ2-7; a weak D match, TRBD2 (6 bases). Germline-derived CDR1 and CDR2 are MNHNS and SASEGT. V was pared by 1 base and J by 0 bases, with 10 bases between. This CDR3 has 15 amino acids. The CDR3 DNA is TGTGCCAGCAGTGAAGAGGCGGGAAGCTCCTACGAGCAGTACTTC. As protein: CASSEEAGSSYEQYF.

As to this clonotype: Germline is not matched at one junction end, which may reflect a read error. The chain joins TRBV11-2 to TRBJ2-7, with D perhaps matching TRBD1 (6 bases). This CDR3 comprises 14 residues. Germline CDR1 and CDR2: SGHAT and FQNNGV. This CDR3 is CASNSDRSSYVQYF. DNA of the CDR3: TGTGCCAGCAACTCCGACAGGAGCTCCTACGTGCAGTACTTC.

Concerning this clonotype itself: An end of the junction differs from the germline gene, which may be a read error. The rearrangement links TRBV7-8 to TRBJ2-7; D unresolved. The CDR3 is made up of 15 amino acids. Germline CDR1 and CDR2: SGHVS and FQNEAQ. The CDR3 nucleotides are TGTGCCGGCAGTTTGGGCAGTAGCATGGGCCCTCGGCAGTACTTC. Its translation is CAGSLGSSMGPRQYF. Together with reference TRBV7-8 and TRBJ2-7, the CDR3 gives the full variable domain: GAGVSQSPRYKVAKRGQDVALRCDPISGHVSLFWYQQALGQGPEFLTYFQNEAQLDKSGLPSDRFFAERPEGSVSTLKIQRTQQEDSAVYLCAGSLGSSMGPRQYFGPGTRLTVT.

This clonotype has more than one count but fewer than ten. The chain employs TRBV28 and TRBJ2-3; 11 bases align to TRBD2. The ends lost 2 bases at V and 4 bases at J; junction bases unmatched: 8. Germline V CDR1 and CDR2: MDHEN, SYDVKM. The CDR3 loop spans 17 amino acids. For the CDR3, the DNA is TGTGCCAGCAGTTTACCCCCTAGCGGGAGGAGGGCAGATACGCAGTATTTT. Translation: CASSLPPSGRRADTQYF.

This clonotype was seen many times. The chain uses TRBV28 and TRBJ2-3; 7 bases map to TRBD2. The CDR3 contains 15 residues. Germline trimming cut 5 bases from V and 1 base from J; bases unmatched to any gene: 6. Germline V gene lookup returns CDR1 MDHEN and CDR2 SYDVKM. The CDR3 sequence is CASSRERGGTDTQYF. Here the CDR3 DNA reads TGTGCCAGCAGTCGAGAGCGGGGAGGCACAGATACGCAGTATTTT.

Worth noting for this clonotype: This may arise from a read error, as a much more abundant clone is one base away. The chain carries TRBV6-5 and TRBJ1-1; D gene ambiguous. Germline V CDR1 and CDR2: MNHEY, SVGAGI. The CDR3 is 12 amino acids. Trimming left V 5 bases short and J 10 bases short, with 14 bases between. Here the CDR3 DNA reads TGTGCCAGCAGTGAAACAACGCATCTAGCTTTCTTT. It yields the protein CASSETTHLAFF.

This clonotype was observed a single time. Its ends do not fully match the called genes, so a read error is possible. The rearrangement joins TRBV11-2 to TRBJ1-6; tentative D call: TRBD1 (6 bases). Germline V CDR1 and CDR2: SGHAT, FQNNGV. This CDR3 is built from 15 residues. CDR3 protein: CVSSLDPGASSPFHF. The CDR3 nucleotides are TGTGTCAGCAGCTTAGACCCGGGGGCCAGTTCACCCTTCCACTTT.

This clonotype showed up many times. The chain uses TRBV6-2 or TRBV6-3 and TRBJ2-7; D unresolved. In germline, CDR1 is MNHEY, CDR2 SVGEGT. Trimming stripped 2 bases from V and 6 bases from J, with 14 bases between. This CDR3 is built from 14 residues. The CDR3 DNA follows: TGTGCCAGCAGTTACGGGTCCCCGATGGTCGAGCAGTACTTC. Encoded protein: CASSYGSPMVEQYF.

With respect to this clonotype: The junction and the germline gene differ at one end; a read error may be behind it. The chain couples TRBV11-2 to TRBJ1-1; a possible D gene is TRBD1 (5 bases). The CDR3 runs to 16 residues. Germline CDR1 is SGHAT and CDR2 is FQNNGV. The CDR3 DNA is TGTGCCAGCGGCTTGTTAGGGGTTAGTTGGGTCACTGAAGCTTTCTTT. Protein product: CASGLLGVSWVTEAFF.

The V call is TRBV20-1, the J call TRBJ2-2, with no clear D. The CDR3 contains 16 residues. The V end was cut by 1 base, the J end by 6 bases, with 18 bases between. CDR1 is DFQATT, CDR2 SNEGSKA, per germline (reference sequence). The CDR3 region has the DNA TGCAGTGCTAGAGTGAAAAGGGTCCCCACCGCCGGGGAGCTGTTTTTT. Amino acids: CSARVKRVPTAGELFF.

This clonotype was recorded many times. This sequence joins TRBV5-4 and TRBJ2-2; weak D call: TRBD1 (5 bases). The V end was cut by 4 bases, the J end by 1 base, with 11 bases between. The CDR3 length is 15 residues. CDR1 SGHNT and CDR2 YYREEE come from the germline V gene (reference sequence). For the CDR3, the DNA is TGTGCCAGCAGCCGTCAAGGGGAGAACACCGGGGAGCTGTTTTTT. Protein sequence: CASSRQGENTGELFF.

The chain's CDR3 is CASSAISRLAEGQKPYGRYF. Written as DNA, the CDR3 is TGTGCCAGCAGCGCCATTTCCCGACTAGCGGAAGGGCAGAAACCCTACGGGCGGTACTTC. This chain uses TRBV11-2 with TRBJ2-7; 9 bases line up with TRBD2. CDR3 length: 20 residues. From germline, CDR1 is SGHAT and CDR2 FQNNGV. The ends lost 5 bases at V and 12 bases at J; junction bases unmatched: 32.

With regard to this clonotype: One end of the junction is discordant with germline, which a read error may explain. The V gene is TRBV5-8, the J gene TRBJ2-4; D is possibly TRBD1 (5 bases). Germline V gene lookup returns CDR1 SGHTS and CDR2 YDEGEE. The CDR3 covers 17 residues. Here the CDR3 reads CASSLDWAGSESYIQYF. The CDR3 DNA reads TGTGCCAGCAGCTTGGACTGGGCAGGGTCAGAGAGTTACATTCAATACTTC.

V is TRBV6-1 and J is TRBJ2-3; 7 bases agree with TRBD2. V trimming: 2 bases; J trimming: 6 bases; junction bases outside the gene matches: 26. The CDR3 runs 21 residues. Germline lookup yields CDR1 MNHNS and CDR2 SASEGT. The CDR3 sequence: CASSERRAWLAGLGPGDTQYF. In nucleotides, the CDR3 is TGTGCCAGCAGTGAAAGAAGGGCCTGGTTAGCGGGTCTGGGCCCGGGGGATACGCAGTATTTT.

To note about this clonotype: The junction departs from germline at one end; a sequencing error may be responsible. The chain is built from TRBV11-2 and TRBJ2-3, with 7 bases identical to TRBD1. Germline V gene data show CDR1 as SGHAT and CDR2 as FQNNGV. The CDR3 is 12 amino acids. The CDR3 is CASTGATDRQYF. The CDR3 DNA reads as TGTGCTAGCACAGGGGCCACAGATAGGCAGTATTTT.

This clonotype was found many times. The rearrangement joins TRBV29-1 to TRBJ2-5, with 7 bases lining up with TRBD2. From germline, CDR1 is SQVTM and CDR2 ANQGSEA. This CDR3 contains 13 residues. V trimming: 1 base; J trimming: 3 bases; junction bases outside the gene matches: 2. The CDR3 reads CSVEGGGKETQYF. In DNA, the CDR3 is TGCAGCGTTGAAGGGGGAGGGAAAGAGACCCAGTACTTC.

This clonotype occurred many times. This chain joins TRBV12-3 or TRBV12-4 and TRBJ2-4; D is unclear. The CDR3 is made up of 15 amino acids. V lost 7 bases and J lost 2, with 15 bases in between. This CDR3 reads CASNRAAGTKNIQYF. The CDR3 region has the DNA TGTGCCAGCAATCGGGCCGCAGGAACCAAAAACATTCAGTACTTC.

As regards this clonotype: The junction does not match germline at one end; this may be a read error. This rearrangement joins TRBV29-1 to TRBJ1-1; no clear D. The CDR3 runs to 15 residues. Germline V gives CDR1 SQVTM, CDR2 ANQGSEA. Written as DNA, the CDR3 is TGTAGCTCCTATTACTCCGGGATGATGAACACTGAAGCTTTCTTT. Amino acid sequence: CSSYYSGMMNTEAFF.

The chain joins TRBV6-5 to TRBJ2-7; the match to TRBD2 covers 10 bases. The trim removed 5 bases at V and 1 base at J, leaving 5 bases unmatched. Per germline, CDR1 MNHEY and CDR2 SVGAGI. The CDR3 is 15 residues long. CDR3 amino acids: CASSPTSGNSYEQYF. The CDR3 nucleotides are TGTGCCAGCAGTCCCACTAGCGGGAATTCCTACGAGCAGTACTTC.

This clonotype was counted only a few times. This sequence may be a read error, since a much larger clone differs from it by one base. The chain carries TRBV6-5 and TRBJ2-6; D tentatively reads TRBD1 or TRBD2 (5 bases each). CDR1 and CDR2 from the germline V gene are MNHEY and SVGAGI. The CDR3 is 19 amino acids. Here the CDR3 reads CASSWGSRTYKSGANVPTF. The CDR3 DNA reads TGTGCCAGCAGTTGGGGGTCCAGGACATACAAGTCTGGGGCCAACGTCCCGACTTTC.

A remark on this clonotype: A read error may produce the germline difference seen at one junction end. The CDR3 loop is CTSSQARQGTRSYNEQFF. The CDR3 coding sequence is TGTACCAGCAGCCAAGCCCGCCAGGGGACTCGATCCTACAATGAGCAGTTCTTC. The V gene is TRBV11-3, the J gene TRBJ2-1; D is perhaps TRBD1 or TRBD2 (6 bases each). Germline V gives CDR1 SGHNT, CDR2 YENEEA. The CDR3 is made up of 18 amino acids.

A word on this clonotype: Sequence at one end of the junction differs from germline and may be a read error. The CDR3 loop is CVSSYVSGTDTQYF. CDR3 in DNA: TGTGTCAGCAGTTATGTGTCAGGCACAGATACGCAGTATTTT. The gene calls are TRBV6-5 and TRBJ2-3; D uncertain. The CDR3 is 14 amino acids. Germline V lookup: CDR1 MNHEY, CDR2 SVGAGI.

This clonotype appeared a single time. A much more abundant neighbour one base away suggests this may be a read error. No conserved phenylalanine or tryptophan is present at the end of the CDR3, so a read error is the likely explanation. The chain links TRBV7-8 to TRBJ2-1; D might be TRBD1 or TRBD2, each matching 5 bases. CDR3 length: 16 amino acids. Per the germline V gene, CDR1 is SGHVS and CDR2 is FQNEAQ. Trimming took 1 base from V and 4 from J, leaving 14 bases between them. The CDR3 spells CASSLVGGLVYNEQFL. In DNA, the CDR3 is TGTGCCAGCAGCTTAGTTGGGGGTCTAGTTTACAATGAGCAGTTCTTA.

Notes on this clonotype: This CDR3 fails to terminate in the conserved phenylalanine or tryptophan, so it likely reflects a read error. The rearrangement joins TRBV11-2 to TRBJ2-2; perhaps D is TRBD1 or TRBD2 (5 bases each). Germline V gives CDR1 SGHAT, CDR2 FQNNGV. The CDR3 covers 13 residues. CDR3 sequence (DNA): TGTGCCAGCAGCCTAGAGGGGACCGGGGAGCTGTTTATT. It specifies CASSLEGTGELFI.

This sequence joins TRBV5-4 and TRBJ2-1; 15 positions agree with TRBD2. Per the germline V gene, CDR1 is SGHNT and CDR2 is YYREEE (reference sequence). The CDR3 length is 17 residues. V shed 4 bases and J 7 bases; nucleotides not matched to a gene: 9. The CDR3 coding sequence is TGTGCCAGCAGCGCGCGGACTAGCGGGAGGGCGAGGAATGAGCAGTTCTTC. Protein: CASSARTSGRARNEQFF. Using reference TRBV5-4 and TRBJ2-1 for the parts outside the CDR3, the full variable domain is ETGVTQSPTHLIKTRGQQVTLRCSSQSGHNTVSWYQQALGQGPQFIFQYYREEENGRGNFPPRFSGLQFPNYSSELNVNALELDDSALYLCASSARTSGRARNEQFFGPGTRLTVL.